The 14 T cell receptor beta chains listed next were all sequenced from one sample in a study of blood T cell repertoires in COVID-19. Measured with immunoSEQ multiplex PCR; TCRdb has only the in-frame clones, and not every one. The sample consists of 240,000 or so clones, 75% to 85% of them appearing once. The specimen sequenced was peripheral blood. Source of these receptors: a woman aged 55-75 years with active or convalescent COVID-19.

The chain has TRBV4-1 and TRBJ2-4, with 8 nucleotides matching TRBD1. The CDR3 is 17 residues long. With V trimmed by 0 bases and J by 7 bases, 11 bases remained unmatched. Germline V gene lookup returns CDR1 MGHRA and CDR2 YSYEKL. Here the CDR3 DNA reads TGCGCCAGCAGCCAAGATCAGAGAACAGGGGGATGGAACATTCAGTACTTC. Translating gives CASSQDQRTGGWNIQYF.

This sequence joins TRBV15 and TRBJ1-4, with 7 bases fitting TRBD1. Germline CDR1 and CDR2: LNHNV and YYDKDF (reference sequence). V trimming: 7 bases; J trimming: 8 bases; junction bases outside the gene matches: 7. There are 13 residues in the CDR3. The CDR3 DNA reads TGTGCCACCAAAAGGGGGCTTGGCGAAAAACTGTTTTTT. Its protein is CATKRGLGEKLFF.

The chain uses TRBV10-3 and TRBJ1-5, with 9 bases matching TRBD1. This CDR3 is 13 amino acids long. Germline lookup yields CDR1 ENHRY and CDR2 SYGVKD. V was clipped by 5 bases and J by 7 bases; unmatched bases: 3. The CDR3 is CAISPGQGQPQHF. The DNA for the CDR3 is TGTGCCATCAGTCCGGGACAGGGACAGCCCCAGCATTTT.

This sequence joins TRBV28 and TRBJ1-1, with D maybe TRBD1 (6 bases). CDR1 and CDR2 from the germline V gene are MDHEN and SYDVKM. V was trimmed by 6 bases and J by 7 bases, leaving 18 bases between them. This CDR3 is 14 amino acids long. The CDR3 loop reads CASSPGQSSHEAFF. DNA for the CDR3: TGTGCCAGCAGCCCCGGACAGTCTTCACATGAAGCTTTCTTT.

The chain joins TRBV29-1 to TRBJ1-2; no firm D call. In germline, CDR1 is SQVTM, CDR2 ANQGSEA. The V gene lost 5 bases and the J gene lost 2 bases, with 12 bases spanning the gap. The CDR3 extends over 13 amino acids. The CDR3 protein is CSVRMEQNYGYTF. DNA of the CDR3: TGCAGCGTTCGGATGGAACAGAACTATGGCTACACCTTC. The complete variable domain, with remaining parts taken from reference TRBV29-1 and TRBJ1-2, reads SAVISQKPSRDICQRGTSLTIQCQVDSQVTMMFWYRQQPGQSLTLIATANQGSEATYESGFVIDKFPISRPNLTFSTLTVSNMSPEDSSIYLCSVRMEQNYGYTFGSGTRLTVV.

The V gene is TRBV10-3, the J gene TRBJ1-2; D gene ambiguous. CDR1 and CDR2 from the germline V gene are ENHRY and SYGVKD. The CDR3 runs to 16 residues. V was cut by 3 bases and J by 7 bases, with 21 bases left in between. This CDR3 is CAISDPTTAGLTGYTF. DNA of the CDR3: TGTGCCATCAGTGACCCGACCACAGCGGGATTGACTGGCTACACCTTC.

The chain has TRBV6-5 and TRBJ2-7; tentative D call: TRBD1 (5 bases). V lost 0 bases to trimming and J lost 0 bases, with 9 bases between them. CDR1 is MNHEY, CDR2 SVGAGI, per germline. The CDR3 sequence is 15 residues long. The DNA for the CDR3 is TGTGCCAGCAGTTACTCAGGGGTCGACTCCTACGAGCAGTACTTC. Translation gives CASSYSGVDSYEQYF.

The V call is TRBV6-5, the J call TRBJ1-2, with 10 bases lining up with TRBD1. CDR1 is MNHEY and CDR2 is SVGAGI in the germline V gene. The junction had 6 bases not matched to a gene; V was cut back by 6 bases and J by 5 bases. There are 14 residues in the CDR3. The CDR3 loop is CASSPRDRGYGYTF. CDR3 nucleotides: TGTGCCAGCAGCCCCCGGGACAGGGGTTATGGCTACACCTTC.

This chain links TRBV5-6 with TRBJ1-2, with D unclear. The CDR3 has 12 amino acids. The V gene's germline CDR1 is SGHDT and CDR2 YYEEEE. The ends were cut back, 2 bases at V and 6 bases at J, with 8 bases in the middle. CDR3 bases: TGTGCCAGCAGCTTCGGGTTAAATGGCTACACCTTC. It yields the protein CASSFGLNGYTF.

The rearrangement joins TRBV9 to TRBJ1-2; a possible D gene is TRBD1 (5 bases). The CDR3 has 15 amino acids. Trimming took 2 bases from V and 6 from J, leaving 17 bases between them. Germline V gives CDR1 SGDLS, CDR2 YYNGEE. CDR3 in DNA: TGTGCCAGCAGCGTCTCATCGACAATAGGGGATGGCTACACCTTC. It codes for CASSVSSTIGDGYTF.

This rearrangement joins TRBV5-5 to TRBJ1-2; tentative D call: TRBD1 (5 bases). Looked up from germline, CDR1 is SGHKS and CDR2 is YYEKEE (reference sequence). Trimming removed 4 bases at V and 5 bases at J, with 18 bases between. This CDR3 has 15 amino acids. CDR3 region: CASSPARGSQYGYTF. DNA for the CDR3: TGTGCCAGCAGCCCCGCCCGGGGGAGCCAATATGGCTACACCTTC.

The genes are TRBV18 and TRBJ2-7, with a weak D call TRBD2 (5 bases). The ends were cut back, 6 bases at V and 2 bases at J, with 14 bases in the middle. Per the germline V gene, CDR1 is KGHSH and CDR2 is LQKENI. This CDR3 region has 14 residues. CDR3 coding DNA: TGTGCCAGCTCCCCGGGGAGAGTCGCCTACGAGCAGTACTTC. Its translation: CASSPGRVAYEQYF.

CDR3 DNA sequence: TGTGCCAGCAGCCAGGGACAGGGCGGCTACGAGCAGTACTTC. It codes for CASSQGQGGYEQYF. The chain links TRBV7-9 to TRBJ2-7; 9 bases are shared with TRBD1. The germline V gene has CDR1 SEHNR and CDR2 FQNEAQ (reference sequence). With 5 bases clipped from V and 3 bases from J, the junction kept 5 bases outside the gene matches. The CDR3 runs 14 residues. Filled out from reference TRBV7-9 and TRBJ2-7, the complete variable domain reads DTGVSQNPRHKITKRGQNVTFRCDPISEHNRLYWYRQTLGQGPEFLTYFQNEAQLEKSRLLSDRFSAERPKGSFSTLEIQRTEQGDSAMYLCASSQGQGGYEQYFGPGTRLTVT.

This chain joins TRBV6-6 and TRBJ2-7; 13 bases fit TRBD2. Germline V gene sequence: CDR1 MNHNY, CDR2 SVGAGI (reference sequence). V was clipped by 6 bases and J by 6 bases; unmatched bases: 8. The CDR3 is 15 residues long. The CDR3 sequence: CASSLLAGGNREQYF. DNA for the CDR3: TGTGCCAGCAGCCTACTAGCGGGGGGGAATCGCGAGCAGTACTTC.